This T cell receptor beta chain was recovered during a study of tumor-infiltrating lymphocytes in oesophageal squamous cell carcinoma. The V and J ends lost 4 bases and 6 bases respectively, with 15 bases between them. The CDR3 has 15 residues. Germline V gives CDR1 SGHAT, CDR2 FQDESV (reference sequence). TCRdb analysed the PCR reads with MiXCR anew, one entry per CDR3 protein. The sample includes about 21,000 distinct CDR3 sequences, roughly two fifths of them seen just once. Sequenced sample: esophageal tumor tissue. This sequence joins TRBV11-1 and TRBJ2-2; weak D call: TRBD2 (5 bases). This clonotype was obtained from a male donor with esophageal squamous cell carcinoma. CDR3 region: CASSWTLGSAGELFF. In DNA, the CDR3 is TGTGCCAGCAGCTGGACTTTGGGGTCCGCCGGGGAGCTGTTTTTT.